This entry features one TCR beta chain sequence. Its specificity is unknown. These data are taken from a study of shared clonotypes between healthy human individuals. The CDR3 totals 16 residues. CDR1 is MNHEY and CDR2 is SVGAGI in the germline V gene. The V gene lost 3 bases and the J gene lost 2 bases, with 16 bases spanning the gap. The data were produced by immunoSEQ multiplex PCR, yet TCRdb's version contains in-frame clones alone and is incomplete. The sample shows about 800,000 clones, approximately 96% of them seen only once. Study results and limitations: Estimated richness values were generally larger in naive subsets than in memory subsets. Among non-shared clonotypes, generation probabilities were lower than among those shared by all four donors.

CD45RO negativity and positive selection for CCR7 defined naive CD8 cells, a population that excluded terminally differentiated effector memory CD45RA+ cells. The TCR originated in a man aged 30 to 39 in good health. The gene calls are TRBV6-5 and TRBJ1-2; the D gene is possibly TRBD1 (6 bases). The sequenced sample was naive CD8+ T cells sorted from blood. The CDR3 here is CASSYSKAGANYGYTF. CDR3 bases: TGTGCCAGCAGTTATTCTAAGGCAGGGGCCAACTATGGCTACACCTTC.